The 27 T cell receptor beta chains listed next were all sequenced from one sample in a study of cytomegalovirus exposure and HLA in healthy donors. PCR used 60 Vbeta primers and 13 Jbeta primers. This table comes from immunoSEQ multiplex PCR, and its TCRdb copy is limited to in-frame clones, with some not included. This table holds about 160,000 clones, 82% found once. Sample: PBMCs. The receptors here all came from a girl between 5 and 17 years old in good health and CMV-seropositive.

This chain joins TRBV10-2 and TRBJ1-1, with 10 bases that match TRBD1. Germline V gene sequence: CDR1 WSHSY, CDR2 SAAADI. Losses at the gene ends were 2 bases for V and 5 bases for J; bases not matched to a gene: 11. This CDR3 comprises 17 residues. CDR3 residues: CASSELRLRTGGTEAFF. CDR3 bases: TGCGCCAGCAGTGAGCTCCGGCTCCGGACAGGGGGTACTGAAGCTTTCTTT.

The rearrangement links TRBV7-8 to TRBJ2-5; D perhaps matches TRBD1 (5 bases). Germline CDR1 and CDR2: SGHVS and FQNEAQ. V gave up 2 bases and J gave up 4 bases, with 14 bases separating them. The CDR3 totals 15 residues. In DNA, the CDR3 is TGTGCCAGCAGCTTACTGCCAGGGCTGGTAGAGACCCAGTACTTC. This gives the protein CASSLLPGLVETQYF.

The chain carries TRBV5-4 and TRBJ2-1; 7 positions match TRBD1. The CDR3 sequence is 14 residues long. J was trimmed by 4 bases and V by 4 bases; bases with no gene match: 5. CDR1 and CDR2 from the germline V gene are SGHNT and YYREEE (reference sequence). CDR3 region: CASSRLDRYNEQFF. As DNA, the CDR3 is TGTGCCAGCAGCCGATTGGACAGGTACAATGAGCAGTTCTTC.

This clone appeared a few times. This rearrangement joins TRBV11-3 to TRBJ2-1, with 9 nucleotides matching TRBD2. CDR3 length: 15 residues. Per germline, CDR1 SGHNT and CDR2 YENEEA. J gave up 6 bases and V 2 bases, and 5 bases lay outside the gene matches. CDR3 nucleotides: TGTGCCAGCAGCTTATTTGCGGGAGGGCCCAATGAGCAGTTCTTC. This sequence encodes CASSLFAGGPNEQFF.

This chain links TRBV28 with TRBJ2-1, with D perhaps matching TRBD1 (5 bases). Between the trimmed V and J ends, which lost 2 bases and 4 bases, there was a span of 15 bases. This CDR3 is built from 16 residues. Per germline, CDR1 MDHEN and CDR2 SYDVKM. CDR3 DNA: TGTGCCAGCAGTTTAAGGTGGCGCAGGGAATACAATGAGCAGTTCTTC. Amino acids: CASSLRWRREYNEQFF. Complete variable domain (other parts from reference TRBV28 and TRBJ2-1): DVKVTQSSRYLVKRTGEKVFLECVQDMDHENMFWYRQDPGLGLRLIYFSYDVKMKEKGDIPEGYSVSREKKERFSLILESASTNQTSMYLCASSLRWRREYNEQFFGPGTRLTVL.

This clone is a singleton in its sample. The chain recombines TRBV19 with TRBJ2-5; 8 bases map to TRBD1. Germline V lookup: CDR1 LNHDA, CDR2 SQIVND (reference sequence). Trimming took 0 bases from V and 3 from J; bases not matched to a gene: 9. The CDR3 contains 17 residues. CDR3 sequence (DNA): TGTGCCAGTAGTATAGATCCTTCGACAGGGGAGGAAGAGACCCAGTACTTC. It specifies CASSIDPSTGEEETQYF.

The gene calls are TRBV15 and TRBJ1-1; D ambiguous. Germline V gene data show CDR1 as LNHNV and CDR2 as YYDKDF (reference sequence). V lost 4 bases and J 0 bases, leaving 6 bases between the germline ends. There are 13 residues in the CDR3. The CDR3 region is CATSKTMNTEAFF. For the CDR3, the DNA is TGTGCCACCAGCAAAACAATGAACACTGAAGCTTTCTTT.

The chain employs TRBV6-1 and TRBJ2-7; TRBD1 might be the D (5 bases). From germline, CDR1 is MNHNS and CDR2 SASEGT. Between the trimmed V and J ends, which lost 8 bases and 6 bases, there was a span of 17 bases. The CDR3 extends over 13 amino acids. CDR3 coding DNA: TGTGCCAGCGTGGTGGCAGGGCTGGCCGAGCAGTACTTC. Protein: CASVVAGLAEQYF.

The chain links TRBV30 to TRBJ2-5; 8 bases map to TRBD2. Looked up from germline, CDR1 is GTSNPN and CDR2 is SVGIG (reference sequence). The ends lost 3 bases at V and 0 bases at J; junction bases unmatched: 12. The CDR3 is made up of 17 amino acids. CDR3 protein: CAWRGSGRGVYQETQYF. CDR3 DNA: TGTGCCTGGAGGGGGAGCGGGAGAGGGGTGTACCAAGAGACCCAGTACTTC. The variable domain in full, with the rest retrieved from reference TRBV30 and TRBJ2-5, is SQTIHQWPATLVQPVGSPLSLECTVEGTSNPNLYWYRQAAGRGLQLLFYSVGIGQISSEVPQNLSASRPQDRQFILSSKKLLLSDSGFYLCAWRGSGRGVYQETQYFGPGTRLLVL.

The chain joins TRBV5-6 to TRBJ1-3, with 7 positions matching TRBD1. Germline CDR1 reads SGHDT; CDR2 reads YYEEEE. The CDR3 has 14 amino acids. V trimming: 3 bases; J trimming: 2 bases; junction bases outside the gene matches: 2. CDR3 sequence reads: CASSSGTAGNTIYF. The DNA of the CDR3 is TGTGCCAGCAGCTCCGGGACAGCTGGAAACACCATATATTTT.

About this clone: Other DNA sequences from this sample encode an identical CDR3 as well. J is TRBJ1-1 and V is TRBV5-1; D gene ambiguous. This CDR3 spans 14 amino acids. Germline CDR1 is SGHRS and CDR2 is YFSETQ. Trimming removed 0 bases from V and 4 bases from J, with 10 bases in between. CDR3 loop: CASSLEGGGTEAFF. The CDR3 DNA reads TGCGCCAGCAGCTTGGAGGGAGGAGGCACTGAAGCTTTCTTT.

CDR3 residues: CASSIEGTSGMYEQYF. The CDR3 DNA is TGTGCCAGTAGTATAGAAGGGACTAGCGGGATGTACGAGCAGTACTTC. The gene calls are TRBV19 and TRBJ2-7, with TRBD2 matching over 13 bases. Germline V gene sequence: CDR1 LNHDA, CDR2 SQIVND (reference sequence). The CDR3 loop spans 16 amino acids. The ends lost 0 bases at V and 4 bases at J; junction bases unmatched: 3.

V gene TRBV7-2 combines with J gene TRBJ1-2; tentative D call: TRBD1 (6 bases). Trimming pared 4 bases from V and 2 bases from J, leaving 17 bases between. Germline CDR1 reads SGHTA; CDR2 reads FQGNSA. This CDR3 spans 16 amino acids. Here the CDR3 reads CASSSPSWTVNYGYTF. DNA for the CDR3: TGTGCCAGCAGCTCCCCCTCCTGGACAGTAAACTATGGCTACACCTTC.

This clone was detected once. The rearrangement uses TRBV5-6 and TRBJ1-5; 8 bases align to TRBD1. The germline CDR1 and CDR2 sequences are SGHDT and YYEEEE. V was pared by 2 bases and J by 2 bases, with 0 bases of the junction left unmatched. The length of the CDR3 is 14 residues. CDR3 coding DNA: TGTGCCAGCAGCTTACAGGGGGGCAATCAGCCCCAGCATTTT. It is translated as CASSLQGGNQPQHF.

The V gene is TRBV30, the J gene TRBJ1-1, with D perhaps matching TRBD1 (6 bases). The CDR3 spans 13 residues. CDR1 GTSNPN and CDR2 SVGIG come from the germline V gene (reference sequence). V lost 5 bases, J lost 0 bases, and 10 bases lay in between. The CDR3 here is CAWEGGVNTEAFF. In DNA, the CDR3 is TGTGCCTGGGAAGGGGGGGTGAACACTGAAGCTTTCTTT.

The chain couples TRBV19 to TRBJ1-1; TRBD1 matches 7 bases. The CDR3 consists of 15 residues. The ends lost 8 bases at V and 1 base at J; junction bases unmatched: 10. Looked up from germline, CDR1 is LNHDA and CDR2 is SQIVND (reference sequence). CDR3 sequence: CASHNQGTANTEAFF. For the CDR3, the DNA is TGTGCCAGTCACAATCAGGGGACAGCGAACACTGAAGCTTTCTTT.

The V call is TRBV7-9, the J call TRBJ1-3; TRBD1 might be the D (6 bases). This CDR3 spans 17 amino acids. The V end was cut by 5 bases, the J end by 0 bases, with 17 bases between. Germline loops: CDR1 SEHNR, CDR2 FQNEAQ (reference sequence). The CDR3 sequence: CASSPPGGAFSGNTIYF. CDR3 DNA sequence: TGTGCCAGCAGCCCCCCCGGGGGGGCGTTCTCTGGAAACACCATATATTTT.

The V gene is TRBV5-6, the J gene TRBJ2-7, with D unclear. The CDR3 is 14 residues long. V lost 0 bases to trimming and J lost 2 bases, with 9 bases between them. Germline V CDR1 and CDR2: SGHDT, YYEEEE. CDR3 sequence: CASSLGHSTYEQYF. CDR3 bases: TGTGCCAGCAGCTTGGGACATTCGACCTACGAGCAGTACTTC.

The genes are TRBV2 and TRBJ2-5; tentatively, D is TRBD2 (7 bases). Germline V gene lookup returns CDR1 SNHLY and CDR2 FYNNEI. This CDR3 comprises 16 residues. With 3 bases removed from V and 4 bases from J, the gap between germline ends came to 18 bases. The CDR3 loop is CASSDENGGRVETQYF. In nucleotides, the CDR3 is TGTGCCAGCAGTGACGAGAACGGGGGGCGGGTAGAGACCCAGTACTTC. Together with reference TRBV2 and TRBJ2-5, the CDR3 gives the full variable domain: EPEVTQTPSHQVTQMGQEVILRCVPISNHLYFYWYRQILGQKVEFLVSFYNNEISEKSEIFDDQFSVERPDGSNFTLKIRSTKLEDSAMYFCASSDENGGRVETQYFGPGTRLLVL.

The chain employs TRBV6-1 and TRBJ2-7; the match to TRBD1 covers 11 bases. The CDR3 runs to 14 residues. V gave up 5 bases and J gave up 3 bases; unmatched junction bases: 3. Germline-derived CDR1 and CDR2 are MNHNS and SASEGT. The CDR3, as DNA: TGTGCCAGCAGTCATGGGACAGGGGGCTACGAGCAGTACTTC. Protein sequence: CASSHGTGGYEQYF.

V and J are TRBV28 and TRBJ2-7; 8 nucleotides line up with TRBD1. Germline CDR1 MDHEN, CDR2 SYDVKM. There are 14 residues in the CDR3. After removal of 3 bases from V and 2 bases from J, the junction contained 3 bases not matched to a gene. The CDR3: CASSLTGEAYEQYF. CDR3 DNA sequence: TGTGCCAGCAGTTTGACAGGGGAAGCCTACGAGCAGTACTTC.

The chain carries TRBV19 and TRBJ1-5, with TRBD1 matching over 8 bases. CDR3 length equals 15 residues. The germline CDR1 and CDR2 sequences are LNHDA and SQIVND (reference sequence). The J segment lost 4 bases and the V segment lost 3 bases, leaving 5 bases of the junction unmatched. The CDR3 DNA sequence: TGTGCCAGTAGTATCGGACAGGGTGTGAATCAGCCCCAGCATTTT. Protein product: CASSIGQGVNQPQHF.

The V call is TRBV30, the J call TRBJ1-1; D call uncertain. The CDR3 totals 12 residues. The germline V gene encodes CDR1 GTSNPN and CDR2 SVGIG (reference sequence). Trimming removed 7 bases at V and 7 bases at J, with 16 bases between. The CDR3 region has the DNA TGTGCCTCCACTCCCGGAGTCGGTGAAGCTTTCTTT. Translated: CASTPGVGEAFF.

This clone showed up just a few times. The chain couples TRBV4-1 to TRBJ2-5, with TRBD2 matching 10 bases. Per the germline V gene, CDR1 is MGHRA and CDR2 is YSYEKL. V was clipped by 4 bases and J by 5 bases; unmatched bases: 7. The CDR3 contains 15 residues. The CDR3 nucleotides are TGCGCCAGCAGCCCGGCTAGCGGGGGAGGTGAGACCCAGTACTTC. Translated, it gives CASSPASGGGETQYF.

This clone was counted a few times. This chain links TRBV29-1 with TRBJ2-5; D is perhaps TRBD2 (6 bases). The germline V and J ends were trimmed by 3 bases and 5 bases, with 16 bases remaining between them. The CDR3 consists of 14 residues. Germline V gene sequence: CDR1 SQVTM, CDR2 ANQGSEA. CDR3 region: CSVDRGGPGETQYF. DNA of the CDR3: TGCAGCGTTGATCGCGGAGGGCCGGGGGAGACCCAGTACTTC.

This chain links TRBV5-4 with TRBJ2-1; 12 nucleotides align to TRBD2. V lost 2 bases and J lost 7; bases outside the gene matches: 13. This CDR3 comprises 18 residues. CDR1 is SGHNT and CDR2 is YYREEE in the germline V gene (reference sequence). The CDR3 DNA reads TGTGCCAGCAGCTTCTTAGGGGGCGTAACTAGCGGGAGGAATGAGCAGTTCTTC. Residues: CASSFLGGVTSGRNEQFF. The whole variable domain, remainder taken from reference TRBV5-4 and TRBJ2-1, is ETGVTQSPTHLIKTRGQQVTLRCSSQSGHNTVSWYQQALGQGPQFIFQYYREEENGRGNFPPRFSGLQFPNYSSELNVNALELDDSALYLCASSFLGGVTSGRNEQFFGPGTRLTVL.

The chain links TRBV7-3 to TRBJ2-3; 9 bases fit TRBD2. The V and J ends lost 5 bases and 9 bases, in that order; junction bases with no gene match: 9. The CDR3 is 14 amino acids. Germline loops: CDR1 SGHTA, CDR2 FQGTGA. The CDR3 coding sequence is TGTGCCAGCAGCATATGGGCTAGCGGGACCACGCAGTATTTT. This translates into CASSIWASGTTQYF.